This T cell receptor (beta chain) was obtained from a study of OX40 agonist ivuxolimab in advanced cancers. The overall study: The patients got ivuxolimab, which is an agonistic anti-OX40 (CD134) antibody.

This table comes from immunoSEQ multiplex PCR, and its TCRdb copy is limited to in-frame clones, with some not included. The table records some 100,000 clones, less than 90% of them present only once. The sequencing here drew on CD4+ or CD8+ T cells sorted from blood, taken in a trial of the OX40 agonist ivuxolimab. The TCR originated in an adult with an advanced solid tumor such as melanoma, head and neck, liver or kidney cancer.

In DNA form, the CDR3 reads TGTGCCAGCAGCTTATCGCAGGCCGATGGCTACACCTTC. This sequence encodes CASSLSQADGYTF. The genes are TRBV7-9 and TRBJ1-2, with D unclear. The CDR3 is 13 residues long. Germline V gene lookup returns CDR1 SEHNR and CDR2 FQNEAQ (reference sequence). V was shortened by 2 bases and J by 6 bases, with 10 bases between the two germline ends.